This entry is about one TCR beta chain. The antigen is unknown. In TCRdb, the 5' RACE reads were re-called with MiXCR into one record per CDR3 protein. The sample has some 350,000 distinct CDR3 sequences, about 4% seen once. The sample is drawn from a study of T cells after yellow fever vaccination. Study-level points and caveats: The study noted that FACS-sorted repertoires could contain abundant clonotypes contaminating from the bulk population. Post-booster repertoires again held most primary-vaccination clones (about 95% CD4, just under 90% CD8).

This CDR3 contains 13 residues. Trimming stripped 0 bases from V and 5 bases from J, with 5 bases between. The germline V gene encodes CDR1 LGHDT and CDR2 YNNKEL (reference sequence). Sequenced material: PBMCs, taken 5 days after the yellow fever booster vaccination. V and J are TRBV3-1 and TRBJ1-5; D unresolved. The clonotype originates from a man younger than 35 who received the YFV17D yellow fever vaccine. This chain's CDR3 is CASSQDGHQPQHF. CDR3 sequence (DNA): TGTGCCAGCAGCCAAGATGGCCATCAGCCCCAGCATTTT.